This T cell receptor beta chain was profiled in a study of blood T cell repertoires in COVID-19 (dated by TCRdb to 2019 to 2021). Describing the broader study: Collaborator samples came from the United States, Italy and Spain and covered acute and convalescent phases of COVID-19. The samples were drawn from the first 160 participants of the ongoing ImmuneRACE study and from 950 to 1,500 subjects provided by 6 global collaborators. The prospective study material was composed of cDNA or gDNA derived from T cells, B-cell-depleted T cells, or PBMCs. The repertoires were released in a freely available public database intended as a resource for research on the immune response to SARS-CoV-2. Subjects who had been exposed to COVID-19, were actively infected with it, or had recovered from it provided the deeply sampled blood TCRbeta repertoires that made up the dataset. Nearly every sample came with metadata listing a de-identified subject ID, COVID-19 status, age in years and sex. Where HLA class I and class II types were available, the types were taken from metadata supplied by the sample provider, not from assay-based typing. General study outcomes and caveats: The amount of clinical and demographic metadata varied by source and participant and was provided uncurated.

The CDR3 sequence holds 12 residues, the cysteine and phenylalanine included. Only the CDR3 part of the read is kept: 36 bases, read in frame from the first base. At the junction V is shortened by 6 bases and J by 3 bases, with 8 bases in between. CDR1 and CDR2 (SNHLY, FYNNEI) derive from the germline V gene. Collaborating institutions collected whole blood in K2EDTA tubes following their own protocols. For TCRbeta analysis, collaborators shipped samples as frozen whole blood, isolated PBMCs, or DNA extracted from either of those sample types. Worth noting for this clone: The clone's antigen remains unknown. Qualities for individual bases were not recorded, and no much larger clone is one base off.

The immunoSEQ Assay, a bias-controlled multiplex PCR, was used to amplify TCRbeta CDR3 regions from genomic DNA. Concerning the study's data processing: The number of nucleated cells in each sample was estimated by amplification of reference gene primers within the assay. To quantify the absolute abundance of each unique TCRbeta CDR3 rearrangement, sequence reads were collapsed and filtered. For each sample, productive Simpson clonality was calculated as the square root of Simpson's diversity index over productive rearrangements. Sourced from immuneACCESS, this table was stored by TCRdb with only in-frame sequences that have V and J called. A share of the clones is absent; for the studies checked, an unresolved V gene accounts for under half, and the remainder has no known explanation. The V and J calls and the clone size are those of that table, but D and trimming were determined from the DNA. The table for this sample lists approximately 200,000 clones; approximately 82% of them were counted only once. 6.5% to 7% of the sample goes to the ten largest clones.

The receptor's source is a human donor with acute or convalescent COVID-19. The donor label of this sample is uncertain. This chain joins TRBV2 to TRBJ1-1, with an unclear D gene assignment. Material for sequencing was peripheral blood. The CDR3 reads CASREQYTEAFF. Read as DNA, the sequence is TGTGCCAGCAGAGAACAGTACACTGAAGCTTTCTTT.